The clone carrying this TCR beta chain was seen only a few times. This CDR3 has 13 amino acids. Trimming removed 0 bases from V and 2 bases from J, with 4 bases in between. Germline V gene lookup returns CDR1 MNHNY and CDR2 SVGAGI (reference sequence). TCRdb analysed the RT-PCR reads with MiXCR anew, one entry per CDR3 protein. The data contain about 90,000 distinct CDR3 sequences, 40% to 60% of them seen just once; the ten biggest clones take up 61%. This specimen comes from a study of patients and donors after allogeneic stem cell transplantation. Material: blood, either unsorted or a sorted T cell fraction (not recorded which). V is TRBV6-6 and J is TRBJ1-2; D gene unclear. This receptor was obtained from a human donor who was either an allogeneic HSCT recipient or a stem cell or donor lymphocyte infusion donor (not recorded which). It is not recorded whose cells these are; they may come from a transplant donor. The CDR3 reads CASSYSENYGYTF. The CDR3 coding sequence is TGTGCCAGCAGTTACTCCGAAAACTATGGCTACACCTTC.